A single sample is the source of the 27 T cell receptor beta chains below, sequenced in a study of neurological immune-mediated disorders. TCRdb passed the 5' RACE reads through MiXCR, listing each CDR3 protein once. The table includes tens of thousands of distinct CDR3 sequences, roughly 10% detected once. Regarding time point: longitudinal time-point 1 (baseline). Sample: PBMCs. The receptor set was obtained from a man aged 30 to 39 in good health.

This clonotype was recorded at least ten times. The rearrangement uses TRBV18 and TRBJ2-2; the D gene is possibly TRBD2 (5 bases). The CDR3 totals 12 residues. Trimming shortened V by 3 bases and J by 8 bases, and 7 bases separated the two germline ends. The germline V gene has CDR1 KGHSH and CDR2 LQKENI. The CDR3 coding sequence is TGTGCCAGCTCACCGAGGGCTGGGGAGCTGTTTTTT. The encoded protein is CASSPRAGELFF.

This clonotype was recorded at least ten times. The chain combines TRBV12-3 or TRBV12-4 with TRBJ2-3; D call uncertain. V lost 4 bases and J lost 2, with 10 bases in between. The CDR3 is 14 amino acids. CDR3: CASSSRESTDTQYF. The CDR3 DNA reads TGTGCCAGCAGTTCTAGGGAATCCACAGATACGCAGTATTTT.

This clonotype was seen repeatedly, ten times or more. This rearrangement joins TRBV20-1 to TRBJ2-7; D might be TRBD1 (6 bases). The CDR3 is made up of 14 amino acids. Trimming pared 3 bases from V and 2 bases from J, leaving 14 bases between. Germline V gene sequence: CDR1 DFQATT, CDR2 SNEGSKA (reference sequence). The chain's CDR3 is CSASVGQFPYEQYF. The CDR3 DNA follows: TGCAGTGCTAGTGTCGGACAGTTCCCCTACGAGCAGTACTTC.

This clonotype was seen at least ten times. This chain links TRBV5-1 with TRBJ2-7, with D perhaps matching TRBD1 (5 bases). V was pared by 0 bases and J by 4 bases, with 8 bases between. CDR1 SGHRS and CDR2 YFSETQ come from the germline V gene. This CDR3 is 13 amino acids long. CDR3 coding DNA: TGCGCCAGCAGCTTGGGGGGCCTGTACGAGCAGTACTTC. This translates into CASSLGGLYEQYF.

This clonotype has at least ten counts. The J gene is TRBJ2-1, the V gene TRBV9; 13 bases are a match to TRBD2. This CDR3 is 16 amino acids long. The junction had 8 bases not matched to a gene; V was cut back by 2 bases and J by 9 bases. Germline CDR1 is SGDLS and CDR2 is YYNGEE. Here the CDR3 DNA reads TGTGCCAGCAGCGTTGGTAGGACTAGCGGGAGTTCTGAGCAGTTCTTC. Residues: CASSVGRTSGSSEQFF.

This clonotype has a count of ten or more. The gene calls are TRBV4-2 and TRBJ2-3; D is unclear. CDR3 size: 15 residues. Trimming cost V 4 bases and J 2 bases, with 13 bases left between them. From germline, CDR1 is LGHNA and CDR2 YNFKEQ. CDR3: CASSLMGGVTDTQYF. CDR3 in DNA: TGTGCCAGCAGCCTCATGGGCGGAGTCACAGATACGCAGTATTTT.

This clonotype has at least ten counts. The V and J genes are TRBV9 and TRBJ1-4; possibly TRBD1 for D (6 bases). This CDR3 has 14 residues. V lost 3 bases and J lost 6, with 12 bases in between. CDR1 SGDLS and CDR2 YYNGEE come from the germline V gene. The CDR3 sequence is CASSGTAADEKLFF. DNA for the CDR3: TGTGCCAGCAGCGGGACAGCAGCTGATGAAAAACTGTTTTTT.

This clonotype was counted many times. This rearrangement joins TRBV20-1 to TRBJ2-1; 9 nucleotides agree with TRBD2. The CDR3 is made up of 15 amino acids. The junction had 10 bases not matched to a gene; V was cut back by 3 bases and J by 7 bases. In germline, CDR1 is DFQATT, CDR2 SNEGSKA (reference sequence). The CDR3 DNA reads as TGCAGTGCTAGGTCAGCGGGAGGTCTGATGAATGAGCAGTTCTTC. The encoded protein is CSARSAGGLMNEQFF.

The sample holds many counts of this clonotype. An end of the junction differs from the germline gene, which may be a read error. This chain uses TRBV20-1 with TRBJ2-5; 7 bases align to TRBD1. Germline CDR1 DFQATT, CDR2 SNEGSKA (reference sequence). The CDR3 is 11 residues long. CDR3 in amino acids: CSASKGGGSGF. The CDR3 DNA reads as TGCAGTGCTAGCAAAGGGGGCGGCTCGGGGTTC.

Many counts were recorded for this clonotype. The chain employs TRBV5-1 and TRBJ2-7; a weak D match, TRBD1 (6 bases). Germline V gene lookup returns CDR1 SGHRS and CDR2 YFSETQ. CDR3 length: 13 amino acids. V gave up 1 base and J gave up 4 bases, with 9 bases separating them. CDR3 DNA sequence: TGCGCCAGCAGCTTGAACAGGGTTTACGAGCAGTACTTC. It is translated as CASSLNRVYEQYF.

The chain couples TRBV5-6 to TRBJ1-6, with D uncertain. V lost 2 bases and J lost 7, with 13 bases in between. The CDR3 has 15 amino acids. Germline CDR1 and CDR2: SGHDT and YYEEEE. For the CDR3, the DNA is TGTGCCAGCAGCTTCAAAAGCCCGGGGAATTCACCCCTCCACTTT. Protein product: CASSFKSPGNSPLHF.

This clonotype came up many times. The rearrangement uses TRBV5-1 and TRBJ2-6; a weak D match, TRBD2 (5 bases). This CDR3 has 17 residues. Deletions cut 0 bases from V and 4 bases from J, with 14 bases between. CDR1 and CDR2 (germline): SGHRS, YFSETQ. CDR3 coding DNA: TGCGCCAGCAGCTTGGCCCTTGCGGGTGTAGGGGCCAACGTCCTGACTTTC. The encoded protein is CASSLALAGVGANVLTF.

In nucleotides, the CDR3 is TGCAGTGCTAGTGCGGGGCAGGAAACAGGGGGGCACGAGCAGTACTTC. It specifies CSASAGQETGGHEQYF. The chain recombines TRBV20-1 with TRBJ2-7; 8 bases map to TRBD1. The V and J ends lost 3 bases and 5 bases, in that order; junction bases with no gene match: 15. The CDR3 covers 16 residues. CDR1 DFQATT and CDR2 SNEGSKA come from the germline V gene (reference sequence).

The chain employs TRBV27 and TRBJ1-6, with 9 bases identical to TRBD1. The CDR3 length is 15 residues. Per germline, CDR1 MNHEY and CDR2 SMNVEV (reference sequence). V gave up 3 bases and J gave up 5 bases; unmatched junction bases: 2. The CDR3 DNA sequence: TGTGCCAGCAGTTTTTGGACAGGGGATAATTCACCCCTCCACTTT. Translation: CASSFWTGDNSPLHF.

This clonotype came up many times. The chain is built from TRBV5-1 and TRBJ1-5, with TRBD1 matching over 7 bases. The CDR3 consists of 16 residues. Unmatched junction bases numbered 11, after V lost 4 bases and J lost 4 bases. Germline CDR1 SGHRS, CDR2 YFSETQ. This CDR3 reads CASSPQGGTVNQPQHF. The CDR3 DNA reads TGCGCCAGCAGCCCACAGGGCGGGACAGTAAATCAGCCCCAGCATTTT.

In nucleotides, the CDR3 is TGTGCCAGCAGCCAAAATCCGGGACAGGGTTCTTACGAGCAGTACTTC. This translates into CASSQNPGQGSYEQYF. The gene calls are TRBV14 and TRBJ2-7; TRBD1 matches 9 bases. The germline gives CDR1 SGHDN, CDR2 FVKESK. The CDR3 has 16 residues. The trim removed 2 bases at V and 4 bases at J, leaving 9 bases unmatched. The entire variable domain, with the rest obtained from reference TRBV14 and TRBJ2-7, is as follows: EAGVTQFPSHSVIEKGQTVTLRCDPISGHDNLYWYRRVMGKEIKFLLHFVKESKQDESGMPNNRFLAERTGGTYSTLKVQPAELEDSGVYFCASSQNPGQGSYEQYFGPGTRLTVT.

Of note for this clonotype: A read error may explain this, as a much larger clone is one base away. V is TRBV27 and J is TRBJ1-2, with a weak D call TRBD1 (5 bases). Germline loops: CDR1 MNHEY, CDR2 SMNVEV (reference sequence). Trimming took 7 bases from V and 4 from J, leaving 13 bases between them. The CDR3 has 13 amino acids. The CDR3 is CASTQGIAYGYTF. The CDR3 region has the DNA TGTGCCAGCACTCAGGGAATAGCCTATGGCTACACCTTC.

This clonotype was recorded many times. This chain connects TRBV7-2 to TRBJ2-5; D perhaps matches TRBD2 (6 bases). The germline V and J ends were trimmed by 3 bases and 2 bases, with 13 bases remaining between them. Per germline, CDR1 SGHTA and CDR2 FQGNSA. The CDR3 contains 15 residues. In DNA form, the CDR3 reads TGTGCCAGCAGCTTGGGGCCAGGACTACAAGAGACCCAGTACTTC. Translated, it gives CASSLGPGLQETQYF.

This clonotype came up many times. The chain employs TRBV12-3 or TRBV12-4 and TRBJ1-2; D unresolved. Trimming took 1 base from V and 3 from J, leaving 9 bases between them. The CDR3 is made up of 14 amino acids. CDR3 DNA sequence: TGTGCCAGCAGTTTAGACATGGAGCACTATGGCTACACCTTC. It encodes CASSLDMEHYGYTF.

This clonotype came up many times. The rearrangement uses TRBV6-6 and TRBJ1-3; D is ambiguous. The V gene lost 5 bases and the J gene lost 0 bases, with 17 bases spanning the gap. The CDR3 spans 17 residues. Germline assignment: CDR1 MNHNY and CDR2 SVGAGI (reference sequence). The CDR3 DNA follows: TGTGCCAGCAGTCCCCTGACGACCGAGAGCTCTGGAAACACCATATATTTT. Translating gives CASSPLTTESSGNTIYF.

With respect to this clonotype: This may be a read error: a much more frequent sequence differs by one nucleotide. The CDR3: CASSRGQTEAFF. CDR3 in DNA: TGTGCCAGCAGCCGAGGACAGACTGAAGCTTTCTTT. The chain couples TRBV6-6 to TRBJ1-1; possible D gene TRBD1, 6 bases. Germline V lookup: CDR1 MNHNY, CDR2 SVGAGI (reference sequence). V was shortened by 6 bases and J by 5 bases, with 10 bases between the two germline ends. This CDR3 comprises 12 residues.

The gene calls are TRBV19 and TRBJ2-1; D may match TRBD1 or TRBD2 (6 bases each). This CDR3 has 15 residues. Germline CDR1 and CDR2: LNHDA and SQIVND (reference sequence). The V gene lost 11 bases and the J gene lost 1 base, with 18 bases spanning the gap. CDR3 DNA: TGTGCCTGTCGGCTGGGGGCGGGATCCTACAATGAGCAGTTCTTC. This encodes CACRLGAGSYNEQFF.

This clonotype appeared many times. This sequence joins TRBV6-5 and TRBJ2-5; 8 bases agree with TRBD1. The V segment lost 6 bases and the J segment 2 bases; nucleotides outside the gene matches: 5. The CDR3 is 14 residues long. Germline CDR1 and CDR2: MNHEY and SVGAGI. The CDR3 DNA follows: TGTGCCAGCAGAATGACAGGGGCTCAAGAGACCCAGTACTTC. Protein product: CASRMTGAQETQYF.

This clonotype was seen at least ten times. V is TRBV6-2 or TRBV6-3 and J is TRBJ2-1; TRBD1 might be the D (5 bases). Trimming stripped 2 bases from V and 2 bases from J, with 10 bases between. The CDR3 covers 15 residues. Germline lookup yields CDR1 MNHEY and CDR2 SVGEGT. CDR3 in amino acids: CASSYGQGTYNEQFF. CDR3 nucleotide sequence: TGTGCCAGCAGTTACGGGCAGGGTACCTACAATGAGCAGTTCTTC.

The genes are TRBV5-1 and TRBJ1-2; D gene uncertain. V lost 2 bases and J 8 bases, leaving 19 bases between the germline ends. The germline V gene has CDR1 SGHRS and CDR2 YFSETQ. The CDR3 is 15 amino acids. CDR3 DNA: TGCGCCAGCAGCTTTCAAGGAGGGAAGCAGGAGGGCTACACCTTC. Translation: CASSFQGGKQEGYTF.

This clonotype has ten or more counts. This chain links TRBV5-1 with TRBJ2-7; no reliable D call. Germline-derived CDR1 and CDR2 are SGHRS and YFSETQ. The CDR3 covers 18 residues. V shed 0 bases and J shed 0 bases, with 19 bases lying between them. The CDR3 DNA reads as TGCGCCAGCAGCTTGGCTTGGTCCCGTGGGTCCAGCTCCTACGAGCAGTACTTC. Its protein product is CASSLAWSRGSSSYEQYF.

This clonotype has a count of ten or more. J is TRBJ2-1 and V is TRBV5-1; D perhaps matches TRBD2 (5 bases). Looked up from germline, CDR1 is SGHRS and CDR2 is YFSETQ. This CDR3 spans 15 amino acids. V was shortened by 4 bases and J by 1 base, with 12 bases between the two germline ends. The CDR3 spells CASSTVSGSYNEQFF. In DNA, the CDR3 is TGCGCCAGCAGCACGGTCTCGGGGTCCTACAATGAGCAGTTCTTC.